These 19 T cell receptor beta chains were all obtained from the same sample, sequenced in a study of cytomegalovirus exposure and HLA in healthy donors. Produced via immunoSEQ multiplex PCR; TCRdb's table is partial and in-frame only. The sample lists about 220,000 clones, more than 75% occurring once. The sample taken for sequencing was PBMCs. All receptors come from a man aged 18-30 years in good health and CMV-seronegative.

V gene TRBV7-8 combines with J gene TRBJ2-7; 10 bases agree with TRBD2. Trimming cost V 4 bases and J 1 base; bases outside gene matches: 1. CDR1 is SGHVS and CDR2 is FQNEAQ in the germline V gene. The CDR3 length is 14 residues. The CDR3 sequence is CASSSAGGSYEQYF. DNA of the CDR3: TGTGCCAGCAGCTCAGCGGGGGGGTCCTACGAGCAGTACTTC.

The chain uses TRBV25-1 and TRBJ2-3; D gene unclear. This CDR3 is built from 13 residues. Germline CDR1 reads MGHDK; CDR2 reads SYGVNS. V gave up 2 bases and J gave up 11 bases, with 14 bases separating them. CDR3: CASSEGARIGQYF. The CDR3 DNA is TGTGCCAGCAGTGAAGGCGCGAGGATCGGGCAGTATTTT.

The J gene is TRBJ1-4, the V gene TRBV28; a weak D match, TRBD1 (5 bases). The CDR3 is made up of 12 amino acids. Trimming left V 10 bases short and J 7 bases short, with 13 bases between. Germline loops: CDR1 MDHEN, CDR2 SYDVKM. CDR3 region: CAMGGRGEKLFF. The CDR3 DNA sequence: TGTGCCATGGGGGGTCGCGGTGAAAAACTGTTTTTT.

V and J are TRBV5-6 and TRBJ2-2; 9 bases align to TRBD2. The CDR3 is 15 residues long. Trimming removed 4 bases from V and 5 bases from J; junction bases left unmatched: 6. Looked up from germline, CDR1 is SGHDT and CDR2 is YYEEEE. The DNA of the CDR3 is TGTGCCAGCAGCCACGGGACTAGCTCTACCGGGGAGCTGTTTTTT. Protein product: CASSHGTSSTGELFF.

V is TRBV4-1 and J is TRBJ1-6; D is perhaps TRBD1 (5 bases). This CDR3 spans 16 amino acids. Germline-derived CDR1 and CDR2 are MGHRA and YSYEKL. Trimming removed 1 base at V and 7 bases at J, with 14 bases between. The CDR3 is CASSQGPTAGNSPLHF. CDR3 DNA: TGCGCCAGCAGCCAAGGTCCGACAGCAGGAAATTCACCCCTCCACTTT.

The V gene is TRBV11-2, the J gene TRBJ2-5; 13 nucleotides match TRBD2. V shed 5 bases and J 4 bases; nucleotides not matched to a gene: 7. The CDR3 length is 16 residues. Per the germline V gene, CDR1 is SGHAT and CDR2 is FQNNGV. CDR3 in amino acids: CASSLTSGGAGETQYF. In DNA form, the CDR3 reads TGTGCCAGCAGCCTAACTAGCGGGGGGGCCGGAGAGACCCAGTACTTC. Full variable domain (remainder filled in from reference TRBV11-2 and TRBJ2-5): EAGVAQSPRYKIIEKRQSVAFWCNPISGHATLYWYQQILGQGPKLLIQFQNNGVVDDSQLPKDRFSAERLKGVDSTLKIQPAKLEDSAVYLCASSLTSGGAGETQYFGPGTRLLVL.

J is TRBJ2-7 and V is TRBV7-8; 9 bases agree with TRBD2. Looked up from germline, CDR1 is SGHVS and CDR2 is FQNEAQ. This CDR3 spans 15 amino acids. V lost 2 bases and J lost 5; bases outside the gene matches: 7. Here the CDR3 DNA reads TGTGCCAGCAGCTTACTTAGCGGGAGCTTAAACGAGCAGTACTTC. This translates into CASSLLSGSLNEQYF.

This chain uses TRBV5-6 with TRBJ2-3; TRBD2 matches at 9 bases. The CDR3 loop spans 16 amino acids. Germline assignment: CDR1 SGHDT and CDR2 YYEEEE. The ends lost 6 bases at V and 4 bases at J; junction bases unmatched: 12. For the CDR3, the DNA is TGTGCCAGCAACCAATGGGCGGGGGGGCCAGCAGATACGCAGTATTTT. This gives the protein CASNQWAGGPADTQYF. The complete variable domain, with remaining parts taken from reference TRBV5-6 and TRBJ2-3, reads DAGVTQSPTHLIKTRGQQVTLRCSPKSGHDTVSWYQQALGQGPQFIFQYYEEEERQRGNFPDRFSGHQFPNYSSELNVNALLLGDSALYLCASNQWAGGPADTQYFGPGTRLTVL.

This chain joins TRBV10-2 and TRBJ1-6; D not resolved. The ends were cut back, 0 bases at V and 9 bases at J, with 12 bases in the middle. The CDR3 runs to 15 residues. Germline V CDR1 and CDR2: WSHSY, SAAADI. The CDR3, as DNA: TGCGCCAGCAGTGAGTCGATCGGGTTGGGTTCACCCCTCCACTTT. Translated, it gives CASSESIGLGSPLHF.

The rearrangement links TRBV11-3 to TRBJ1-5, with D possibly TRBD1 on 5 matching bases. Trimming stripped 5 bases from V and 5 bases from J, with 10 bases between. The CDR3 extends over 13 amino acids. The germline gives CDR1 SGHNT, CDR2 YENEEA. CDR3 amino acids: CASSLTADQPQHF. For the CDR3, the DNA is TGTGCCAGCAGCCTGACAGCAGATCAGCCCCAGCATTTT.

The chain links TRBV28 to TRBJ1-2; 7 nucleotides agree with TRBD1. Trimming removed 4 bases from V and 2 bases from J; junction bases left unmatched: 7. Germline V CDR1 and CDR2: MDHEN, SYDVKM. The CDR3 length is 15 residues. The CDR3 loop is CASSWGRQGNYGYTF. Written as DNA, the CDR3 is TGTGCCAGCAGTTGGGGGAGACAGGGAAACTATGGCTACACCTTC.

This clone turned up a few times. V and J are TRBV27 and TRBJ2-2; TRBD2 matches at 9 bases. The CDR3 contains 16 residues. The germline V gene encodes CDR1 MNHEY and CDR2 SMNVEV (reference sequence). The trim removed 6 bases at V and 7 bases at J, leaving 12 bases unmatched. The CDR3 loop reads CASSRYSSGSFGELFF. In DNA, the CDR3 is TGTGCCAGCAGCCGATATAGTAGCGGGAGTTTCGGGGAGCTGTTTTTT.

In DNA, the CDR3 is TGTGCCTGGAGTCCCGGGGGGGCCCTCCAGCATACGCAGTATTTT. It translates to CAWSPGGALQHTQYF. The chain joins TRBV30 to TRBJ2-3; 8 bases are a match to TRBD2. Germline V gives CDR1 GTSNPN, CDR2 SVGIG (reference sequence). The CDR3 is made up of 15 amino acids. J was trimmed by 7 bases and V by 2 bases; bases with no gene match: 11. Looking up the rest from reference TRBV30 and TRBJ2-3 gives the full variable domain: SQTIHQWPATLVQPVGSPLSLECTVEGTSNPNLYWYRQAAGRGLQLLFYSVGIGQISSEVPQNLSASRPQDRQFILSSKKLLLSDSGFYLCAWSPGGALQHTQYFGPGTRLTVL.

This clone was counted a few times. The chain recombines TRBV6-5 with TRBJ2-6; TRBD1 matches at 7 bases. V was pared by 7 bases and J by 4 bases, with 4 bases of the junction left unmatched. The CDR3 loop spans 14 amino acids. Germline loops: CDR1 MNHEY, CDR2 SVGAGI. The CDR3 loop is CASKTGFGANVLTF. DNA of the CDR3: TGTGCCAGCAAGACAGGGTTCGGGGCCAACGTCCTGACTTTC.

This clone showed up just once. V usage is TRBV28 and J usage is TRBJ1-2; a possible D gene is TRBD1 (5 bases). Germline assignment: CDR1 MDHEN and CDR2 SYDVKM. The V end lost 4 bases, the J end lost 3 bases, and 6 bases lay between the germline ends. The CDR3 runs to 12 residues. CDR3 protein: CASSWGDYGYTF. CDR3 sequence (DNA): TGTGCCAGCAGTTGGGGGGACTATGGCTACACCTTC.

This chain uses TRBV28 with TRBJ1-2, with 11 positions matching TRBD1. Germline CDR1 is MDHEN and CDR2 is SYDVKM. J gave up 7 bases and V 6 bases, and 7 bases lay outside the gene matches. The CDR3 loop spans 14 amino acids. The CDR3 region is CASRRTGGAGGYTF. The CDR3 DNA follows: TGTGCCAGCAGAAGGACAGGGGGCGCGGGTGGCTACACCTTC.

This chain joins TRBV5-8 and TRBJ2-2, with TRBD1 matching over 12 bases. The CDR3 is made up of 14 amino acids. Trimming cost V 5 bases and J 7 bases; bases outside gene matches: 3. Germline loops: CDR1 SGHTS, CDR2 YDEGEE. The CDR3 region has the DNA TGTGCCAGCAGTCGGGACAGGGGGCTCGGGGAGCTGTTTTTT. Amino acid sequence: CASSRDRGLGELFF.

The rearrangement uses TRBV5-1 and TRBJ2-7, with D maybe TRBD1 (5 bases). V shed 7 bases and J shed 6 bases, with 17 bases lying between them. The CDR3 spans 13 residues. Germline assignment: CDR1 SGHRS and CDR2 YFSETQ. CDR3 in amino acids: CASRIQLGVEQYF. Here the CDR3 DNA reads TGCGCCAGCCGAATCCAATTAGGGGTCGAGCAGTACTTC.

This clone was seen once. CDR3 sequence: CASRVPHRYEQYF. The CDR3 DNA reads TGTGCCAGCAGAGTCCCACACCGCTACGAGCAGTACTTC. The genes are TRBV7-2 and TRBJ2-7; no definite D call. Deletions cut 6 bases from V and 3 bases from J, with 12 bases between. The CDR3 extends over 13 amino acids. The germline CDR1 and CDR2 sequences are SGHTA and FQGNSA. Together with reference TRBV7-2 and TRBJ2-7, the CDR3 gives the full variable domain: GAGVSQSPSNKVTEKGKDVELRCDPISGHTALYWYRQSLGQGLEFLIYFQGNSAPDKSGLPSDRFSAERTGGSVSTLTIQRTQQEDSAVYLCASRVPHRYEQYFGPGTRLTVT.